The sequence of this T cell receptor beta chain was determined in a study of blood T cell repertoires in COVID-19. Study-level information: The analysed material was cDNA or gDNA that came from T cells, B-cell-depleted T cells, or PBMCs.

Method: immunoSEQ multiplex PCR; TCRdb's copy keeps in-frame clones and lacks some. Altogether roughly 140,000 clones are present, around 86% being singletons, with the ten largest covering around 8.4%. V gave up 3 bases and J gave up 3 bases, with 9 bases separating them. This CDR3 comprises 12 residues. Looked up from germline, CDR1 is DFQATT and CDR2 is SNEGSKA (reference sequence). The specimen was peripheral blood. The V gene is TRBV20-1, the J gene TRBJ2-7; D is undetermined. The sequence derives from a human donor in a cohort sampled during active COVID-19. The CDR3 protein is CSASKFSYEQYF. For the CDR3, the DNA is TGCAGTGCTAGTAAATTCAGCTACGAGCAGTACTTC.